This record concerns one T cell receptor (beta chain) sequence. Antigen specificity is unknown. Germline V gives CDR1 SGHVS, CDR2 FQNEAQ. CDR3 length: 15 residues. Losses at the gene ends were 1 base for V and 7 bases for J; bases not matched to a gene: 7. Employing constant-segment primers, 5'RACE generated TCR alpha and TCR beta cDNA libraries bearing sample barcodes and UMIs. TCRdb re-called the 5' RACE reads with MiXCR, one entry per CDR3 protein. In the table there are 430,000 or so distinct CDR3 sequences, around a quarter of which are singletons. The sample belongs to a study of T-cell memory formation after mild COVID-19. Study-level findings and limits: The study detected some responding clones in pre-infection memory, suggesting cross-reactive memory joined. There was no confirmation that second-wave clones peaking on day 37 were SARS-CoV-2 specific. Among contracting clones, CD4+ were mainly CM/EM and CD8+ enriched in EMRA.

The clonotype was recovered from an adult woman who had mild COVID-19 (a few samples of this study predate the infection). Cell type and time point are not known. The genes are TRBV7-8 and TRBJ2-1; TRBD2 aligns across 7 bases. The sequencing sample was made of PBMCs or a T cell subset sorted from them (not recorded which). In DNA, the CDR3 is TGTGCCAGCAGCTTAGATGGGGGAGGGGCAAATGAGCAGTTCTTC. Translation gives CASSLDGGGANEQFF.